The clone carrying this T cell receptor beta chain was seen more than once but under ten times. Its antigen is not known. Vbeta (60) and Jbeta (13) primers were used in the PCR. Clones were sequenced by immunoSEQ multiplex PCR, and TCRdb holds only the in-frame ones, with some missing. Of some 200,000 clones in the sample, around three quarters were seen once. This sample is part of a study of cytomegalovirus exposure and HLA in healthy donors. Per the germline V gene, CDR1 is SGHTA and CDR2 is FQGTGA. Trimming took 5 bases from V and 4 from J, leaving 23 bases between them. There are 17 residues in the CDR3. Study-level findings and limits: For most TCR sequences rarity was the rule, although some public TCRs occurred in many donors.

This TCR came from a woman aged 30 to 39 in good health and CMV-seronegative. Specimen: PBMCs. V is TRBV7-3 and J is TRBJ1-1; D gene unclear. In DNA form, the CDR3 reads TGTGCCAGCAGCCCGAGTGGAGCGACGCGGCCTTCCACTGAAGCTTTCTTT. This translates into CASSPSGATRPSTEAFF.